This T cell receptor (beta chain) stems from a study of CD4 T cells in relation to SARS-CoV-2 and coronaviruses. The unexposed donors gave CD4+ T cells in 2011-2018, prior to COVID-19. CD4+ T cells were isolated from the cells after 10 days of culture. Measured with immunoSEQ multiplex PCR; TCRdb has only the in-frame clones, and not every one. The data contain roughly 15,000 clones, 82% of them seen just once; the ten biggest clones take up 25% to 35%. Concerning this clone itself: Its target is unknown.

The germline V and J ends were trimmed by 4 bases and 1 base, with 12 bases remaining between them. The germline gives CDR1 ENHRY, CDR2 SYGVKD. The CDR3 totals 15 residues. This clonotype was obtained from a human donor in good health. The rearrangement links TRBV10-3 to TRBJ2-3; possible D gene TRBD2, 5 bases. Material for sequencing was CD4+ T cells from PBMCs, cultured in vitro. The CDR3 DNA reads TGTGCCATCAGTGTAGGCGGGCCGGGCACAGATACGCAGTATTTT. Residues: CAISVGGPGTDTQYF.